Presented here are 20 T cell receptor beta chains from one specimen sequenced in a study of breast tumors, draining lymph nodes, adjacent tissues. The lymph nodes were axillary draining lymph nodes from breast cancer patients. TCRdb fed the multiplex PCR reads into MiXCR, producing one record per CDR3 protein. Among approximately 150,000 distinct CDR3 sequences listed, about 30% were seen once. The material sequenced was axillary lymph node tissue. The receptors were sampled from a female donor with breast cancer. Some clones in this sample may be carry-over from other donors' samples.

This clonotype came up many times. CDR3 sequence (DNA): TGTGCCAGCAGTTATACAGGAAACACCGGGGAGCTGTTTTTT. Its translation is CASSYTGNTGELFF. The V gene is TRBV12-3 or TRBV12-4, the J gene TRBJ2-2; possible D gene TRBD1, 5 bases. CDR3 size: 14 residues. Trimming removed 4 bases from V and 2 bases from J, with 8 bases in between.

The chain joins TRBV7-2 to TRBJ2-3, with 9 bases matching TRBD2. In germline, CDR1 is SGHTA, CDR2 FQGNSA. The CDR3 runs 16 residues. As DNA, the CDR3 is TGTGCGGCTGCCGGTGGGACTAGCAGCCGCACAGATACGCAGTATTTT. It yields the protein CAAAGGTSSRTDTQYF.

This clonotype was detected only a few times. A read error may be the cause here, since a much bigger clone is one base away. The chain joins TRBV20-1 to TRBJ1-2; a possible D gene is TRBD1 (6 bases). The V gene lost 0 bases and the J gene lost 10 bases, with 15 bases spanning the gap. Germline CDR1 DFQATT, CDR2 SNEGSKA (reference sequence). The CDR3 covers 13 residues. The CDR3 loop is CSAREVRGNAYTF. The CDR3 DNA is TGCAGTGCTAGAGAGGTCAGGGGAAATGCCTACACCTTC.

Of note for this clonotype: The junction shows a germline mismatch at one end, possibly a read error. This chain connects TRBV7-3 to TRBJ2-5, with 8 bases lining up with TRBD2. Germline V CDR1 and CDR2: SGHTA, FQGTGA. CDR3 length: 15 amino acids. CDR3 protein: CASSLLGLESETQYF. DNA for the CDR3: TGCGCCAGCAGCTTATTGGGACTAGAGAGTGAGACCCAGTACTTC.

The rearrangement joins TRBV5-1 to TRBJ2-2; 8 bases are shared with TRBD1. CDR3 length: 13 residues. The V segment lost 7 bases and the J segment 6 bases; nucleotides outside the gene matches: 5. The V gene's germline CDR1 is SGHRS and CDR2 YFSETQ. DNA for the CDR3: TGCGCCAGCTCAGGGGGCGTATCCGGGGAGCTGTTTTTT. Translated, it gives CASSGGVSGELFF.

V gene TRBV20-1 combines with J gene TRBJ1-6, with TRBD1 matching 9 bases. This CDR3 has 14 residues. V gave up 6 bases and J gave up 13 bases; unmatched junction bases: 13. Germline V lookup: CDR1 DFQATT, CDR2 SNEGSKA (reference sequence). This CDR3 reads CSAGTGTGNPPLHF. The CDR3 region has the DNA TGCAGTGCCGGGACAGGGACGGGCAATCCGCCCCTCCACTTT.

This clonotype has more than one count but fewer than ten. A single base separates this from a much larger clone, so it may be a read error. The rearrangement uses TRBV6-4 and TRBJ1-2; D uncertain. The V end lost 11 bases, the J end lost 4 bases, and 20 bases lay between the germline ends. CDR1 and CDR2 from the germline V gene are MRHNA and SNTAGT. The CDR3 spans 14 residues. CDR3 loop: CAAKHYATAYGYTF. CDR3 coding DNA: TGTGCCGCAAAGCACTACGCAACAGCCTATGGCTACACCTTC.

This clonotype has more than one count but fewer than ten. V and J are TRBV6-1 and TRBJ1-1; D gene uncertain. V lost 11 bases and J 8 bases, leaving 9 bases between the germline ends. The CDR3 runs 9 residues. CDR1 is MNHNS and CDR2 is SASEGT in the germline V gene. The CDR3 protein is CAASVEAFF. Here the CDR3 DNA reads TGTGCCGCGAGTGTGGAAGCTTTCTTT.

In its sample, this clonotype was seen once. The rearrangement joins TRBV7-3 to TRBJ2-5; 8 nucleotides line up with TRBD2. CDR1 is SGHTA and CDR2 is FQGTGA in the germline V gene. Unmatched junction bases numbered 11, after V lost 4 bases and J lost 7 bases. This CDR3 region has 15 residues. The CDR3 is CASSSPDSGAMTQYF. CDR3 coding DNA: TGTGCCAGCAGCTCGCCCGATAGCGGGGCGATGACCCAGTACTTC.

Many counts were recorded for this clonotype. The chain links TRBV20-1 to TRBJ2-5, with a possible D match to TRBD1 (6 bases). Trimming stripped 5 bases from V and 5 bases from J, with 15 bases between. The CDR3 totals 13 residues. Germline V lookup: CDR1 DFQATT, CDR2 SNEGSKA (reference sequence). CDR3 protein: CSAQNTGWETQYF. In DNA, the CDR3 is TGCAGTGCTCAAAACACAGGGTGGGAGACCCAGTACTTC.

This clonotype has a count of ten or more. The rearrangement joins TRBV5-6 to TRBJ2-7, with D maybe TRBD1 (5 bases). The length of the CDR3 is 13 residues. Germline lookup yields CDR1 SGHDT and CDR2 YYEEEE. With 4 bases removed from V and 2 bases from J, the gap between germline ends came to 10 bases. The CDR3 sequence is CASSPRVTYEQYF. The CDR3 DNA follows: TGTGCCAGCAGCCCCAGGGTCACCTACGAGCAGTACTTC.

The J gene is TRBJ1-1, the V gene TRBV12-3 or TRBV12-4; 8 nucleotides line up with TRBD1. With V trimmed by 7 bases and J by 1 base, 5 bases remained unmatched. The CDR3 length is 14 residues. The CDR3 nucleotides are TGTGCCAGCACCCTAGGACAGGGGAACACTGAAGCTTTCTTT. It translates to CASTLGQGNTEAFF.

V and J are TRBV29-1 and TRBJ2-7; D possibly corresponds to TRBD1 (6 bases). V dropped 8 bases and J dropped 4 bases, with 12 bases sitting between them. Germline V gene sequence: CDR1 SQVTM, CDR2 ANQGSEA. The CDR3 is 11 residues long. This CDR3 is CSQGDRYEQYF. CDR3 DNA: TGCAGCCAAGGTGACAGGTACGAGCAGTACTTC.

The rearrangement links TRBV18 to TRBJ1-5; 7 bases fit TRBD1. The V gene's germline CDR1 is KGHSH and CDR2 LQKENI. V was clipped by 1 base and J by 1 base; unmatched bases: 4. The CDR3 is 16 residues long. The CDR3 nucleotides read TGTGCCAGCTCACCACGAGGGGGCGCGAGCAATCAGCCCCAGCATTTT. This sequence encodes CASSPRGGASNQPQHF.

This clonotype was observed at least ten times. The V call is TRBV6-2 or TRBV6-3, the J call TRBJ1-5; D unresolved. Trimming stripped 6 bases from V and 1 base from J, with 16 bases between. The CDR3 is 16 amino acids. Germline loops: CDR1 MNHEY, CDR2 SVGEGT. The CDR3 DNA follows: TGTGCCAGCAGGGAACGGGGAGTCAGGAGCAATCAGCCCCAGCATTTT. Protein: CASRERGVRSNQPQHF.

A note on this clonotype: A much larger clone lies one base from this, so it may be a read error. V and J are TRBV6-5 and TRBJ2-7, with a tentative D call TRBD2 (5 bases). Per the germline V gene, CDR1 is MNHEY and CDR2 is SVGAGI. The CDR3 runs 17 residues. Between the trimmed V and J ends, which lost 8 bases and 0 bases, there was a span of 23 bases. In DNA form, the CDR3 reads TGTGCCAGCGGTCCCCCTTTTCGGACTGGCAGCTCCTACGAGCAGTACTTC. Protein: CASGPPFRTGSSYEQYF.

This clonotype has at least ten counts. This rearrangement joins TRBV12-3 or TRBV12-4 to TRBJ2-1, with TRBD2 matching 9 bases. Trimming at V came to 6 bases and at J to 7 bases, leaving 10 bases not matched to a gene. This CDR3 is built from 15 residues. In DNA form, the CDR3 reads TGTGCCAGCAGCCGGCTAGCGGGAAGTAGGAATGAGCAGTTCTTC. Translation gives CASSRLAGSRNEQFF.

This clonotype was detected only once. This chain joins TRBV5-1 and TRBJ2-1, with a tentative D call TRBD2 (5 bases). The CDR3 is made up of 13 amino acids. The V gene lost 4 bases and the J gene lost 3 bases, with 8 bases spanning the gap. Germline CDR1 reads SGHRS; CDR2 reads YFSETQ. The CDR3 nucleotides are TGCGCCAGCAGCGGTACTAGCTACAATGAGCAGTTCTTC. This codes for CASSGTSYNEQFF.

This clonotype was counted ten times or more. The V gene is TRBV9, the J gene TRBJ2-5; possibly TRBD1 for D (6 bases). CDR1 is SGDLS, CDR2 YYNGEE, per germline. The CDR3 loop spans 15 amino acids. V was trimmed by 0 bases and J by 2 bases, leaving 11 bases between them. The CDR3 DNA follows: TGTGCCAGCAGCGTAGGTACAGGGTTACAAGAGACCCAGTACTTC. It codes for CASSVGTGLQETQYF.

A word on this clonotype: Germline and junction disagree at one end, which may indicate a read error. V is TRBV4-1 and J is TRBJ1-4, with D uncertain. CDR3 length: 16 residues. Germline V gene sequence: CDR1 MGHRA, CDR2 YSYEKL. The CDR3 here is CASSQDSGREYEKLIF. The DNA for the CDR3 is TGCGCCAGCAGCCAAGACTCGGGGAGGGAATACGAAAAACTGATCTTT.